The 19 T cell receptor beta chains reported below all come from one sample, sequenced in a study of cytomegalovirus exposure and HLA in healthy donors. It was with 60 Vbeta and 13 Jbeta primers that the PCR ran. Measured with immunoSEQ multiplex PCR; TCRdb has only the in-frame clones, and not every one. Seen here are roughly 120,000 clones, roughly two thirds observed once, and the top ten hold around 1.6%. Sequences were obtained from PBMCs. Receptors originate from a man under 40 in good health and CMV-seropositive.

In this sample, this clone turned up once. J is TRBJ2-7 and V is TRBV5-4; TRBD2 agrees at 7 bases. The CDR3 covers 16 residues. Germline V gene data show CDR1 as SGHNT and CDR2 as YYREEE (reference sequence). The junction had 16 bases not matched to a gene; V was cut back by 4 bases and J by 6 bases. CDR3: CASSTRASGVPSEQYF. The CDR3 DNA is TGTGCCAGCAGCACAAGGGCTAGCGGAGTCCCCTCCGAGCAGTACTTC.

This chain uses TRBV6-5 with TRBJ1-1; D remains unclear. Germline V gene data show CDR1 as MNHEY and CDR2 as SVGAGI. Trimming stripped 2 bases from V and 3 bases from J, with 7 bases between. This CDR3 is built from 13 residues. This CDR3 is CASSYRGYTEAFF. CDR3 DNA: TGTGCCAGCAGTTACCGGGGTTACACTGAAGCTTTCTTT.

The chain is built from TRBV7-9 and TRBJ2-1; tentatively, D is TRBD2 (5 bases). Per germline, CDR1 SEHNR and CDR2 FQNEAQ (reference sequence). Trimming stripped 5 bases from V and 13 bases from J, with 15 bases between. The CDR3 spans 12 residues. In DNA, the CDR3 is TGTGCCAGCAGCCCCGGAGCGGCTTACCAGTTCTTC. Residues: CASSPGAAYQFF.

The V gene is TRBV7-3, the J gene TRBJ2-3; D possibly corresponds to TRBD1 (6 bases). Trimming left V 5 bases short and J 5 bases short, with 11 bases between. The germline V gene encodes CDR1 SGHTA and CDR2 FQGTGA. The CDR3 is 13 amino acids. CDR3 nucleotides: TGTGCCAGCAGCCTAGGACAGAAAGATACGCAGTATTTT. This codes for CASSLGQKDTQYF.

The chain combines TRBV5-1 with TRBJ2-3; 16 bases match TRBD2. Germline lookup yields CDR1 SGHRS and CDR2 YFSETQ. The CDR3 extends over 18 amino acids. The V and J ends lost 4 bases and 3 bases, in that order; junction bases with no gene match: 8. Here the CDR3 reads CASSPGTSGRATTDTQYF. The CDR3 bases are TGCGCCAGCAGCCCCGGGACTAGCGGGAGGGCCACGACAGATACGCAGTATTTT.

The CDR3 sequence is CASSWNLAGEGAEQYF. The CDR3 DNA reads TGCGCCAGCAGCTGGAACCTAGCGGGAGAAGGTGCCGAGCAGTACTTC. This chain joins TRBV5-1 and TRBJ2-7, with 10 bases lining up with TRBD2. Trimming cost V 3 bases and J 6 bases; bases outside gene matches: 12. This CDR3 has 16 residues. Per germline, CDR1 SGHRS and CDR2 YFSETQ.

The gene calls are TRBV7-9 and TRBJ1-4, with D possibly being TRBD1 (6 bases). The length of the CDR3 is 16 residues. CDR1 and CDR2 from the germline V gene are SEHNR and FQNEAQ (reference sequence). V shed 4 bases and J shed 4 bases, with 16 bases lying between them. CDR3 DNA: TGTGCCAGCAGCTCCATCTCCAGGACAGATAATGAAAAACTGTTTTTT. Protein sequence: CASSSISRTDNEKLFF.

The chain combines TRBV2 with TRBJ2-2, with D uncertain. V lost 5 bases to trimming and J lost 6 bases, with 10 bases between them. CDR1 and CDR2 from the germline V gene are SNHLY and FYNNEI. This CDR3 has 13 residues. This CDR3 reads CASSRDQAGELFF. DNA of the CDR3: TGTGCCAGCAGTCGTGACCAGGCCGGGGAGCTGTTTTTT.

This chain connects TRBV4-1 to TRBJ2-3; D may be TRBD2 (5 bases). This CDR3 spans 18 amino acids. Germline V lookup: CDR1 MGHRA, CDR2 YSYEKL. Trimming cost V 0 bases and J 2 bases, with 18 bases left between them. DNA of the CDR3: TGCGCCAGCAGCCAAGAGTCGGCGGCTAGCCCGGACACAGATACGCAGTATTTT. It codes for CASSQESAASPDTDTQYF.

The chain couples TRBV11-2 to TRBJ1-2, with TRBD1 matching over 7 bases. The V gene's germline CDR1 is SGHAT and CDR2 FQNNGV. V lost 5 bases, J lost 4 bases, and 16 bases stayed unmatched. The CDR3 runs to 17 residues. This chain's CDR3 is CASSQTAYWDSLYGYTF. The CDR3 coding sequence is TGTGCCAGCAGCCAAACCGCGTACTGGGACAGTCTCTATGGCTACACCTTC.

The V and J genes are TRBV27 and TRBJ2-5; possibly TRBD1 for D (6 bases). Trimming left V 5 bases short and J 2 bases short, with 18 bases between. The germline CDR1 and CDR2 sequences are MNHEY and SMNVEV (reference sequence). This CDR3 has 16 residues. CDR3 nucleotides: TGTGCCAGCAGTCCATCCAGGGGCCTAACTCAAGAGACCCAGTACTTC. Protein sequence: CASSPSRGLTQETQYF.

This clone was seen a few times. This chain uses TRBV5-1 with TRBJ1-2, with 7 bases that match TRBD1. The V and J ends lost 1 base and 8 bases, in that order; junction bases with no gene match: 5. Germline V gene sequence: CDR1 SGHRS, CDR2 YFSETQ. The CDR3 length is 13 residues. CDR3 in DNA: TGCGCCAGCAGCTTGACAGGGGAAACAGGCTACACCTTC. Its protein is CASSLTGETGYTF.

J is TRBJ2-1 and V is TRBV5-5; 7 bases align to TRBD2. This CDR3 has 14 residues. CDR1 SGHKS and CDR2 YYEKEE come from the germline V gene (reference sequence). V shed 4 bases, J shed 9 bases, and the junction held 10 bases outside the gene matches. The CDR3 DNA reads TGTGCCAGCAGCGTAGACGTGGGGGGGGGTGAGCAGTTCTTC. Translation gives CASSVDVGGGEQFF.

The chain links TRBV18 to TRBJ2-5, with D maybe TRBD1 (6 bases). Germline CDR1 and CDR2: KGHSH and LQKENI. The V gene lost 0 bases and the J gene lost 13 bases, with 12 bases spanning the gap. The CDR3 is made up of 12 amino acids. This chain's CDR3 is CASSPPQGLGYF. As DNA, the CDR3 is TGTGCCAGCTCACCACCTCAGGGGCTGGGGTACTTC.

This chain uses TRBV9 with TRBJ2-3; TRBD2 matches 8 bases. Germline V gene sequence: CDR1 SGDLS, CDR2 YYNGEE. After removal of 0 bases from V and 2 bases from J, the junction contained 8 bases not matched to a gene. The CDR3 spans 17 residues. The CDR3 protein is CASSVGSSGSPTDTQYF. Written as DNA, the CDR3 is TGTGCCAGCAGCGTAGGATCCAGCGGGAGTCCCACAGATACGCAGTATTTT.

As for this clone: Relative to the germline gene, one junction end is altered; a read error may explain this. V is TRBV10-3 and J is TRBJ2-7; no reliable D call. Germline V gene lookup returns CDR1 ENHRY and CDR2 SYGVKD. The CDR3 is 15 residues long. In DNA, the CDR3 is TGTGCCAGCAGTTATTCGGCTGAACGGGCCTACGAGCAGTACTTC. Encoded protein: CASSYSAERAYEQYF.

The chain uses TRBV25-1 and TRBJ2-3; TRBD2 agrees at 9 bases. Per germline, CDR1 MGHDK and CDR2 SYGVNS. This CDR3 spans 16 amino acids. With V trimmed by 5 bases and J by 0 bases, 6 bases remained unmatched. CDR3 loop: CASSRGAGGSTDTQYF. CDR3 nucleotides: TGTGCCAGCAGTCGAGGAGCGGGGGGAAGCACAGATACGCAGTATTTT.

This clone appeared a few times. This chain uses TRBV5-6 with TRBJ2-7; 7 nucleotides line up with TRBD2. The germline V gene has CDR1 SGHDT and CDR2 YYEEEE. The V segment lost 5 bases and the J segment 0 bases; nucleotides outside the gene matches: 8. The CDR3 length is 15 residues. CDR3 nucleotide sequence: TGTGCCAGCAGAATCTCTAGCGGCGTCTCCTACGAGCAGTACTTC. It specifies CASRISSGVSYEQYF.

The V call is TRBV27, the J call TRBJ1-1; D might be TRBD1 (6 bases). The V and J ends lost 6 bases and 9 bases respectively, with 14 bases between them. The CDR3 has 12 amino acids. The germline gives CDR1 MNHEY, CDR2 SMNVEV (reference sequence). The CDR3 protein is CASRRGGLKAFF. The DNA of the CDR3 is TGTGCCAGCAGAAGGGGGGGACTTAAAGCTTTCTTT.